These 30 T cell receptor beta chains share one sample of origin, sequenced in a study of cytomegalovirus exposure and HLA in healthy donors. In the PCR, 60 Vbeta and 13 Jbeta primers were used. The table came from immunoSEQ multiplex PCR; TCRdb's copy has only in-frame clones and leaves some out. This repertoire shows 80,000 to 100,000 clones, approximately 80% found once; its top ten account for 3% to 4%. The sequenced sample consisted of PBMCs. Receptor source: a female donor in good health and CMV-seropositive.

The genes are TRBV10-3 and TRBJ2-3; 12 bases are a match to TRBD2. The CDR3 is made up of 17 amino acids. J was trimmed by 0 bases and V by 3 bases; bases with no gene match: 4. Germline V CDR1 and CDR2: ENHRY, SYGVKD. CDR3 sequence (DNA): TGTGCCATCAGTGACGGGACTAGCGGGCATAGCACAGATACGCAGTATTTT. This translates into CAISDGTSGHSTDTQYF.

In its sample, this clone was seen a few times. The chain joins TRBV27 to TRBJ2-1; D possibly corresponds to TRBD2 (6 bases). Germline V gene data show CDR1 as MNHEY and CDR2 as SMNVEV (reference sequence). This CDR3 contains 13 residues. V was pared by 5 bases and J by 10 bases, with 15 bases between. CDR3 sequence: CASSLTRGGEQFF. DNA of the CDR3: TGTGCCAGCAGTCTGACTAGAGGAGGCGAGCAGTTCTTC.

The chain combines TRBV4-1 with TRBJ1-2; 9 bases agree with TRBD1. This CDR3 is 14 amino acids long. Germline-derived CDR1 and CDR2 are MGHRA and YSYEKL. V trimming: 4 bases; J trimming: 8 bases; junction bases outside the gene matches: 8. CDR3 sequence (DNA): TGCGCCAGCAGCCCCCAGGGGACAGGGTTGGGCTACACCTTC. Protein product: CASSPQGTGLGYTF.

V and J are TRBV4-1 and TRBJ2-5, with 8 nucleotides matching TRBD1. The end of the DNA is better explained by TRBJ2-7, so the J call may be wrong. CDR3 length: 14 residues. The germline gives CDR1 MGHRA, CDR2 YSYEKL. CDR3 DNA sequence: TGCGCCAGCAGCCAACAAGACAGGGGTCACGAGCAGTACTTC. It codes for CASSQQDRGHEQYF.

Of note for this clone: Germline and junction disagree at one end, which may indicate a read error. The rearrangement joins TRBV7-9 to TRBJ2-1; 14 bases are shared with TRBD2. This CDR3 region has 18 residues. The germline V gene has CDR1 SEHNR and CDR2 FQNEAQ (reference sequence). This chain's CDR3 is CSSGYGTSGRKGYNEQFF. CDR3 coding DNA: TGTTCCAGCGGCTACGGGACTAGCGGGAGAAAGGGTTACAATGAGCAGTTCTTC.

This clone was counted only a few times. V usage is TRBV7-6 and J usage is TRBJ2-5; weak D call: TRBD1 (6 bases). This CDR3 has 14 residues. Germline V gene lookup returns CDR1 SGHVS and CDR2 FNYEAQ. V lost 5 bases and J lost 5, with 15 bases in between. CDR3 protein: CASSTPYRDETQYF. The CDR3 DNA sequence: TGTGCCAGCAGCACCCCTTACAGGGACGAGACCCAGTACTTC.

The chain links TRBV29-1 to TRBJ1-1; possibly TRBD1 for D (6 bases). This CDR3 is 14 amino acids long. V was shortened by 6 bases and J by 0 bases, with 14 bases between the two germline ends. Germline CDR1 SQVTM, CDR2 ANQGSEA. The CDR3, as DNA: TGCAGCGTGACCGGGACAACAATGAACACTGAAGCTTTCTTT. This codes for CSVTGTTMNTEAFF.

The chain recombines TRBV6-1 with TRBJ1-1; TRBD1 might be the D (6 bases). This CDR3 contains 16 residues. The germline V and J ends were trimmed by 0 bases and 1 base, with 12 bases remaining between them. Germline CDR1 reads MNHNS; CDR2 reads SASEGT. In nucleotides, the CDR3 is TGTGCCAGCAGTGAAGCGGGGCCGGGACAGAACACTGAAGCTTTCTTT. Protein: CASSEAGPGQNTEAFF.

This clone was counted a single time. V gene TRBV5-1 combines with J gene TRBJ1-1; TRBD1 agrees at 9 bases. The CDR3 runs 15 residues. After removal of 4 bases from V and 7 bases from J, the junction contained 11 bases not matched to a gene. CDR1 and CDR2 from the germline V gene are SGHRS and YFSETQ. CDR3 coding DNA: TGCGCCAGCAGCGCCTTAACCGGGACAGGGTTTGAAGCTTTCTTT. It is translated as CASSALTGTGFEAFF. The full variable domain, in which reference TRBV5-1 and TRBJ1-1 provide the parts outside the CDR3, is KAGVTQTPRYLIKTRGQQVTLSCSPISGHRSVSWYQQTPGQGLQFLFEYFSETQRNKGNFPGRFSGRQFSNSRSEMNVSTLELGDSALYLCASSALTGTGFEAFFGQGTRLTVV.

The rearrangement links TRBV5-1 to TRBJ2-7, with TRBD2 matching 12 bases. V shed 1 base, J shed 6 bases, and the junction held 5 bases outside the gene matches. CDR3 length: 15 residues. In germline, CDR1 is SGHRS, CDR2 YFSETQ. CDR3 sequence: CASSLPASGGGEQYF. CDR3 in DNA: TGCGCCAGCAGCTTGCCGGCTAGCGGGGGGGGCGAGCAGTACTTC.

This chain uses TRBV5-4 with TRBJ2-7, with a weak D call TRBD1 (5 bases). The CDR3 is made up of 17 amino acids. V lost 3 bases and J lost 2, with 21 bases in between. CDR1 SGHNT and CDR2 YYREEE come from the germline V gene (reference sequence). The CDR3 DNA is TGTGCCAGCAGCTCGGAAGGGGAAGCCCTTTTAACCTACGAGCAGTACTTC. This gives the protein CASSSEGEALLTYEQYF.

Only a few counts were recorded for this clone. This chain's CDR3 is CASSFVSGEQYF. For the CDR3, the DNA is TGTGCCAGCAGCTTTGTATCGGGCGAGCAGTACTTC. The rearrangement links TRBV5-6 to TRBJ2-7, with D unresolved. Germline V gives CDR1 SGHDT, CDR2 YYEEEE. The CDR3 is 12 amino acids. Trimming removed 2 bases from V and 6 bases from J, with 9 bases in between. The full variable domain, completed using reference TRBV5-6 and TRBJ2-7, is DAGVTQSPTHLIKTRGQQVTLRCSPKSGHDTVSWYQQALGQGPQFIFQYYEEEERQRGNFPDRFSGHQFPNYSSELNVNALLLGDSALYLCASSFVSGEQYFGPGTRLTVT.

Notes on this clone: The junction and the germline gene differ at one end; a read error may be behind it. For the CDR3, the DNA is TGTGCCAGCCTTTCAGACCGATCTCGGAGAGCCTACGCCTTC. The encoded protein is CASLSDRSRRAYAF. The V call is TRBV2, the J call TRBJ1-2, with no clear D. CDR1 is SNHLY and CDR2 is FYNNEI in the germline V gene. CDR3 size: 14 residues. Full variable domain (missing parts from reference TRBV2 and TRBJ1-2): EPEVTQTPSHQVTQMGQEVILRCVPISNHLYFYWYRQILGQKVEFLVSFYNNEISEKSEIFDDQFSVERPDGSNFTLKIRSTKLEDSAMYFCASLSDRSRRAYAFGSGTRLTVV.

This rearrangement joins TRBV7-8 to TRBJ2-7; D is perhaps TRBD2 (5 bases). Germline V gene sequence: CDR1 SGHVS, CDR2 FQNEAQ. The CDR3 is 15 residues long. V was shortened by 1 base and J by 5 bases, with 15 bases between the two germline ends. CDR3 sequence reads: CASSLELPAGDEQYF. The CDR3 DNA reads as TGTGCCAGCAGCTTAGAACTACCGGCGGGCGACGAGCAGTACTTC.

The chain employs TRBV28 and TRBJ2-5; D unclear. The J call may be incorrect, as the DNA end agrees better with TRBJ2-7. Germline CDR1 MDHEN, CDR2 SYDVKM. The CDR3 consists of 13 residues. CDR3 protein: CASSLGQPYEQYF. The CDR3 DNA sequence: TGTGCCAGCAGTTTAGGGCAACCCTACGAGCAGTACTTC.

The V and J genes are TRBV6-6 and TRBJ2-7, with 14 bases matching TRBD2. The V gene end was trimmed by 6 bases and the J gene end by 7 bases; junction bases not matched to a gene: 5. Germline V gene sequence: CDR1 MNHNY, CDR2 SVGAGI (reference sequence). This CDR3 contains 14 residues. The DNA of the CDR3 is TGTGCCAGCAGCGGACTAGCGGGGGGTTGGGAGCAGTACTTC. This codes for CASSGLAGGWEQYF.

The rearrangement uses TRBV27 and TRBJ2-1; 11 bases match TRBD1. Germline V gives CDR1 MNHEY, CDR2 SMNVEV (reference sequence). This CDR3 is built from 22 residues. With V trimmed by 5 bases and J by 4 bases, 25 bases remained unmatched. The CDR3: CASSRLDGQGALRGGEYNEQFF. CDR3 nucleotide sequence: TGTGCCAGCAGTCGGTTAGACGGACAGGGGGCTCTCCGAGGGGGGGAATACAATGAGCAGTTCTTC.

The V call is TRBV19, the J call TRBJ2-5; 7 bases map to TRBD1. The germline gives CDR1 LNHDA, CDR2 SQIVND (reference sequence). The CDR3 runs 16 residues. J gave up 1 base and V 1 base, and 6 bases lay outside the gene matches. CDR3 loop: CASSIAGTEVQETQYF. In DNA, the CDR3 is TGTGCCAGTAGTATAGCCGGGACAGAAGTCCAAGAGACCCAGTACTTC.

The CDR3 region is CASSLWGLSAPLHF. CDR3 DNA sequence: TGTGCCAGCAGCTTATGGGGACTTTCGGCACCCCTCCACTTT. The genes are TRBV7-6 and TRBJ1-6; D perhaps matches TRBD1 (5 bases). This CDR3 is built from 14 residues. From germline, CDR1 is SGHVS and CDR2 FNYEAQ. The V end lost 2 bases, the J end lost 11 bases, and 13 bases lay between the germline ends.

This chain connects TRBV5-4 to TRBJ2-5; TRBD2 is a possible D gene (6 bases). V lost 2 bases and J 4 bases, leaving 12 bases between the germline ends. Germline CDR1 reads SGHNT; CDR2 reads YYREEE (reference sequence). The CDR3 loop spans 14 amino acids. CDR3 sequence (DNA): TGTGCCAGCAGCTTAGGGACTGCGAGAGAGACCCAGTACTTC. Amino acid sequence: CASSLGTARETQYF.

The chain uses TRBV2 and TRBJ2-1; D perhaps matches TRBD2 (6 bases). The V gene lost 6 bases and the J gene lost 0 bases, with 9 bases spanning the gap. CDR1 is SNHLY, CDR2 FYNNEI, per germline. This CDR3 comprises 14 residues. The CDR3 protein is CASSREFSYNEQFF. CDR3 bases: TGTGCCAGCAGCCGGGAGTTCTCCTACAATGAGCAGTTCTTC.

V is TRBV4-1 and J is TRBJ2-7, with 9 bases matching TRBD1. The V gene end was trimmed by 3 bases and the J gene end by 4 bases; junction bases not matched to a gene: 1. The CDR3 consists of 13 residues. CDR1 and CDR2 (germline): MGHRA, YSYEKL. CDR3 amino acids: CASSHDRGYEQYF. The CDR3 nucleotides are TGCGCCAGCAGCCATGACAGGGGGTACGAGCAGTACTTC.

The chain recombines TRBV7-6 with TRBJ2-5; 8 positions agree with TRBD1. V shed 5 bases and J 5 bases; nucleotides not matched to a gene: 10. The CDR3 covers 15 residues. Germline V lookup: CDR1 SGHVS, CDR2 FNYEAQ. In nucleotides, the CDR3 is TGTGCCAGCAGCGGGGGTCAGGGGGCGGTCGAGACCCAGTACTTC. Protein sequence: CASSGGQGAVETQYF. Full variable domain (rest looked up from reference TRBV7-6 and TRBJ2-5): GAGVSQSPRYKVTKRGQDVALRCDPISGHVSLYWYRQALGQGPEFLTYFNYEAQQDKSGLPNDRFSAERPEGSISTLTIQRTEQRDSAMYRCASSGGQGAVETQYFGPGTRLLVL.

This chain joins TRBV28 and TRBJ2-1, with D uncertain. V lost 2 bases to trimming and J lost 6 bases, with 8 bases between them. This CDR3 contains 13 residues. The germline CDR1 and CDR2 sequences are MDHEN and SYDVKM. The CDR3 protein is CASSLLSSNEQFF. For the CDR3, the DNA is TGTGCCAGCAGTTTACTTAGTTCCAATGAGCAGTTCTTC.

The rearrangement joins TRBV6-5 to TRBJ1-2; D is ambiguous. Germline assignment: CDR1 MNHEY and CDR2 SVGAGI. Trimming stripped 0 bases from V and 8 bases from J, with 10 bases between. The length of the CDR3 is 13 residues. In DNA form, the CDR3 reads TGTGCCAGCAGTTACTCGAGAGCTCGCGGCTACACCTTC. This gives the protein CASSYSRARGYTF.

V gene TRBV7-6 combines with J gene TRBJ2-2; D is perhaps TRBD1 (6 bases). The CDR3 contains 16 residues. V dropped 5 bases and J dropped 0 bases, with 13 bases sitting between them. Germline CDR1 and CDR2: SGHVS and FNYEAQ. In DNA, the CDR3 is TGTGCCAGCAGCCAGTGGGGACACGCGAACACCGGGGAGCTGTTTTTT. Its protein is CASSQWGHANTGELFF.

V usage is TRBV5-1 and J usage is TRBJ1-3; 7 bases align to TRBD1. The CDR3 is 12 residues long. The junction had 6 bases not matched to a gene; V was cut back by 7 bases and J by 8 bases. Germline CDR1 and CDR2: SGHRS and YFSETQ. The CDR3, as DNA: TGCGCCAGCCTAAGACAGGGCCACACCATATATTTT. It encodes CASLRQGHTIYF.

V is TRBV6-1 and J is TRBJ2-7; TRBD2 aligns across 7 bases. The germline V gene encodes CDR1 MNHNS and CDR2 SASEGT. The ends lost 4 bases at V and 2 bases at J; junction bases unmatched: 11. The CDR3 covers 16 residues. The CDR3 is CASSGGGAGKTYEQYF. CDR3 nucleotides: TGTGCCAGCAGTGGGGGAGGAGCGGGAAAAACCTACGAGCAGTACTTC.

This chain links TRBV10-1 with TRBJ2-5; 7 nucleotides match TRBD1. Trimming at V came to 7 bases and at J to 0 bases, leaving 8 bases not matched to a gene. The CDR3 has 15 residues. CDR1 and CDR2 from the germline V gene are WNHNN and SYGVQD (reference sequence). CDR3 sequence: CASNSIQGYQETQYF. CDR3 DNA sequence: TGCGCCAGCAATAGTATACAGGGGTACCAAGAGACCCAGTACTTC.

Regarding this clone: Other DNA sequences in this specimen translate into the identical CDR3. The chain combines TRBV13 with TRBJ2-2; 7 nucleotides align to TRBD2. V lost 8 bases and J lost 4; bases outside the gene matches: 16. CDR1 is PRHDT and CDR2 is FYEKMQ in the germline V gene (reference sequence). This CDR3 is 17 amino acids long. The CDR3, as DNA: TGTGCCAGCCGGGGAATCGGCTGGGAGGGCTCCACCGGGGAGCTGTTTTTT. Protein: CASRGIGWEGSTGELFF.